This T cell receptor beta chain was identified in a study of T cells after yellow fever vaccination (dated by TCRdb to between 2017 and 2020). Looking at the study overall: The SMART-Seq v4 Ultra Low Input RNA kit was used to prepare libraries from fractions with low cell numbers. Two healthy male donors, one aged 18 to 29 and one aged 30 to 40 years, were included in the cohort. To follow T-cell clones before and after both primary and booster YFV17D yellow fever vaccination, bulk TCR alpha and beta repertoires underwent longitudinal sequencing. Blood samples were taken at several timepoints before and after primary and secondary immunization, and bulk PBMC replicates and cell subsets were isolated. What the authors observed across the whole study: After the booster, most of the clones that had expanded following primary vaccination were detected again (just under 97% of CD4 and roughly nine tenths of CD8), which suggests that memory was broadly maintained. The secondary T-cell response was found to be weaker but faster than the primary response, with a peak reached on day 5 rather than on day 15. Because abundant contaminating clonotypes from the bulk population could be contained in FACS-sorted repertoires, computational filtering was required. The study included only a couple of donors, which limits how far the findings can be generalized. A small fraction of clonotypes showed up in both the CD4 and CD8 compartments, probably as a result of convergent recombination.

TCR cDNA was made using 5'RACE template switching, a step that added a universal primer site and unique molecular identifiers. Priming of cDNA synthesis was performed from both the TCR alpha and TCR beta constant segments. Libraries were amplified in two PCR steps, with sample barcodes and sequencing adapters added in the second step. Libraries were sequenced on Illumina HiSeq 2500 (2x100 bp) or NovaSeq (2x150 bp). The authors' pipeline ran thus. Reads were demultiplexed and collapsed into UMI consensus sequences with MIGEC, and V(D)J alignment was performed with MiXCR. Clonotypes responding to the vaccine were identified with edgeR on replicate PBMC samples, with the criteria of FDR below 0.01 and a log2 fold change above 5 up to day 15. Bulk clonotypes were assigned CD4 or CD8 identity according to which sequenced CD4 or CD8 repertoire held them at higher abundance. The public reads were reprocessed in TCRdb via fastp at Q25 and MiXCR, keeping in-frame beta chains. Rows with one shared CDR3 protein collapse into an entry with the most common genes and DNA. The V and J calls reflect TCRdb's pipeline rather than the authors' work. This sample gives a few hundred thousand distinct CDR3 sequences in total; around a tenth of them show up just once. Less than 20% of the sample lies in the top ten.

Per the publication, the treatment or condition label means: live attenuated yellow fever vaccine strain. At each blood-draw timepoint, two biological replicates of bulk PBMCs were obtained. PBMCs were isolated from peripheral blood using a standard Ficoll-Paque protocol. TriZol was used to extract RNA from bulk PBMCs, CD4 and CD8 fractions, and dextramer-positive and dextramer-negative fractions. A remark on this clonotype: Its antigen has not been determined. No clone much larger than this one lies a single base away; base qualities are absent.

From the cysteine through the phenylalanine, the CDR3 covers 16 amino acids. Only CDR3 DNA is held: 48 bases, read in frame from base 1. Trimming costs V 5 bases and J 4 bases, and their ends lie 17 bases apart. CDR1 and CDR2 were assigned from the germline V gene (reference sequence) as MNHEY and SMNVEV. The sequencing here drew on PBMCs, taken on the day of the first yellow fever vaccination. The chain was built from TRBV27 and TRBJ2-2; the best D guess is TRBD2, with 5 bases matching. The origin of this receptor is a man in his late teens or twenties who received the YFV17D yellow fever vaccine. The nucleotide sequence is TGTGCCAGCAGTACCAGCGGACTCTCTCTCACCGGGGAGCTGTTTTTT. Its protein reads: CASSTSGLSLTGELFF.